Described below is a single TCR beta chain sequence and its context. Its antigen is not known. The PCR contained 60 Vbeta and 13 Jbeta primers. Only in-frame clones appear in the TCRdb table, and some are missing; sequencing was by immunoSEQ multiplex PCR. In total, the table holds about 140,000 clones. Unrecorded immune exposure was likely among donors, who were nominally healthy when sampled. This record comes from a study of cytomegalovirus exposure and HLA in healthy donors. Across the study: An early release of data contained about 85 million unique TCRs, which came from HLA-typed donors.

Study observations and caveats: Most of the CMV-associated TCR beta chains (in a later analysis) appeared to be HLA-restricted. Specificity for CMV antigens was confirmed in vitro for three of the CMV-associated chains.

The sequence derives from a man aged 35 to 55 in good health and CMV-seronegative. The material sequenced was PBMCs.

The CDR3 sequence is CASSPGGGAVGNTIYF. The DNA of the CDR3 is TGTGCCAGCAGCCCGGGGGGGGGCGCGGTTGGAAACACCATATATTTT. The V and J genes are TRBV7-6 and TRBJ1-3; possible D gene TRBD1, 6 bases. The germline gives CDR1 SGHVS, CDR2 FNYEAQ. The V gene lost 5 bases and the J gene lost 3 bases, with 17 bases spanning the gap. The CDR3 has 16 amino acids.